This T cell receptor beta chain emerged from a study of T cell responses to AZD1222 COVID-19 vaccine (dated by TCRdb to the early 2020s). General notes on the study: AZD1222 recipients with second doses at about 4 weeks or about 12 weeks were pooled, because spike-specific TCR depth and breadth did not differ between schedules. TCR sequencing covered fewer than 250 trial participants: about 210 given two doses of AZD1222 and 26 given two doses of MenACWY control vaccine. Trial participants were enrolled into age subgroups of 18-55, 56-69 and 70-plus years, which contained about 150, 28 and 57 TCR-sequenced participants, respectively.

As regards this clone: It lacks a known antigen. There are no base qualities to consult, and no much larger clone falls within one base.

The CDR3 measures 15 amino acids from cysteine to phenylalanine. Of the read, only the CDR3 DNA is kept; its 45 bases are in frame from base 1. Via the germline V gene, CDR1 is MNHNS and CDR2 SASEGT. V loses 1 base at its end and J loses 10 bases; junction bases beyond the gene matches: 5. The CDR3 regions of human TCRbeta chains were subjected to immunosequencing. Per the original workflow: Repertoire TCRs were checked for matches against a reference library of SARS-CoV-2-specific TCRs that had been generated using the MIRA antigen-specificity platform. Breadth was defined as the fraction of unique TCRs that were SARS-CoV-2-associated, and depth was defined as the fraction of total T cells that were SARS-CoV-2-associated. Using the MIRA data, each spike-specific TCR was mapped to the spike region that the TCR reacts to and placed in a CD4 or CD8 class. Log10-transformed breadth and depth values were compared by one-way ANOVA with Sidak's multiple comparisons tests. TCRdb took over this immuneACCESS table, retaining in-frame rearrangements with V and J assigned. Such tables are incomplete; in checked studies, under half of the missing clones stem from an unresolved V gene, and the remainder is unexplained. That table supplies the V and J calls and clone size; D and trimming were determined from the DNA. Counted in this sample were about 140,000 clones; about nine tenths of them appeared once. Together, the top ten hold around 3.6% of the sample.

What this sample's time point label stands for: baseline before first vaccination. Samples from vaccinated people were obtained from the UK trials COV001 and COV002, which included a single-blind randomized controlled phase 2/3 trial of AZD1222 (ChAdOx1 nCoV-19) in healthy adults. For TCRbeta chain sequencing, PBMC samples were collected from trial participants at day 0 and at day 28 after the second dose. Broad study findings and their caveats: In the small 56-69-year group, the increase in depth fell short of significance, most likely because of low power. After two AZD1222 doses, spike-specific TCR breadth and depth were significantly higher than at day 0 and than in MenACWY recipients. Most participants were white British and females outnumbered males, and the authors suggested that clonal diversity may have been underestimated. Conclusions about previously exposed vaccinees are limited, since just five to seven AZD1222 recipients were seropositive for SARS-CoV-2 at baseline. Because no day 14 peak-response samples were available, the repertoires could be characterized only after the peak T cell response. Epitopes outside the regions mutated in the B.1.351 and B.1.1.7 variants were reportedly recognized by nearly half of the unique spike-specific TCRs. The whole spike protein was spanned by vaccine-associated CD4 TCRs, and dominant responses were seen in regions 160-218 and 743-854.

The V and J genes are TRBV6-1 and TRBJ1-6, with TRBD1 identical over 9 junction bases. The sequence was collected from an adult in good health. Sequenced material: peripheral blood, taken on day 0 of AZD1222 vaccination. The CDR3 region: CASSEEGTGRSPLHF. At the DNA level, the sequence is TGTGCCAGCAGTGAAGAGGGGACAGGGAGATCACCCCTCCACTTT.